The 19 T cell receptor beta chains in this list originate from one sample, sequenced in a study of blood T cell repertoires in COVID-19 (dated by TCRdb to the early 2020s). To prepare the library, the immunoSEQ multiplex PCR assay was applied. In its TCRdb copy, this immuneACCESS table keeps in-frame sequences only and misses some clones. Where compared with another copy, unresolved V genes explain less than half of these, and the others have no known cause. The sample has roughly 200,000 clones on record, around 86% of them singletons. The ten largest clones represent 20% to 25% of the sample. The sequenced sample was PBMCs or T cells enriched from blood (not recorded which). The origin of the receptors is a woman aged 40 to 50 in a cohort exposed to, infected with or recovered from COVID-19 (not recorded which).

The chain carries TRBV6-5 and TRBJ1-1, with 8 bases fitting TRBD1. This CDR3 region has 16 residues. Germline CDR1 is MNHEY and CDR2 is SVGAGI. With 0 bases clipped from V and 2 bases from J, the junction kept 5 bases outside the gene matches. The CDR3 region has the DNA TGTGCCAGCAGTTACTCGACGGCAGGGGGCAACACTGAAGCTTTCTTT. Its translation: CASSYSTAGGNTEAFF.

V usage is TRBV6-5 and J usage is TRBJ2-7, with TRBD1 matching over 11 bases. The germline gives CDR1 MNHEY, CDR2 SVGAGI. This CDR3 has 15 amino acids. V dropped 8 bases and J dropped 3; count of bases not matched to a gene: 9. CDR3 in DNA: TGTGCCAGCCTGTTGAGGACAGGGGGCGACTACGAGCAGTACTTC. Translation: CASLLRTGGDYEQYF.

The chain combines TRBV27 with TRBJ1-1; 8 nucleotides match TRBD1. The CDR3 has 17 residues. In germline, CDR1 is MNHEY, CDR2 SMNVEV (reference sequence). V was clipped by 6 bases and J by 0 bases; unmatched bases: 12. The CDR3 loop reads CASSPDRGRAMNTEAFF. Written as DNA, the CDR3 is TGTGCCAGCAGCCCCGACAGGGGCAGGGCAATGAACACTGAAGCTTTCTTT.

This clone has more than one count but fewer than ten. The chain recombines TRBV6-1 with TRBJ1-3; D is unresolved. Germline V gene sequence: CDR1 MNHNS, CDR2 SASEGT. Trimming cost V 1 base and J 1 base, with 8 bases left between them. There are 15 residues in the CDR3. The CDR3 sequence: CASSEEAGSGNTIYF. In DNA form, the CDR3 reads TGTGCCAGCAGTGAAGAGGCGGGTTCTGGAAACACCATATATTTT.

V gene TRBV2 combines with J gene TRBJ2-3, with a weak D call TRBD1 (6 bases). CDR1 is SNHLY and CDR2 is FYNNEI in the germline V gene. The ends were cut back, 5 bases at V and 2 bases at J, with 14 bases in the middle. CDR3 length equals 15 residues. The CDR3 DNA sequence: TGTGCCAGCAGTCCAGGACAGAAATCCACAGATACGCAGTATTTT. It translates to CASSPGQKSTDTQYF.

The chain employs TRBV19 and TRBJ1-1; D unclear. The CDR3 is 14 amino acids. Germline CDR1 and CDR2: LNHDA and SQIVND (reference sequence). Deletions cut 4 bases from V and 0 bases from J, with 9 bases between. Here the CDR3 reads CASSRQRMNTEAFF. DNA of the CDR3: TGTGCCAGTAGTAGACAAAGAATGAACACTGAAGCTTTCTTT. The full variable domain, its missing parts supplied by reference TRBV19 and TRBJ1-1, is DGGITQSPKYLFRKEGQNVTLSCEQNLNHDAMYWYRQDPGQGLRLIYYSQIVNDFQKGDIAEGYSVSREKKESFPLTVTSAQKNPTAFYLCASSRQRMNTEAFFGQGTRLTVV.

V usage is TRBV27 and J usage is TRBJ2-7, with D perhaps TRBD1 (5 bases). CDR3 size: 13 residues. Trimming took 6 bases from V and 0 from J, leaving 9 bases between them. Germline-derived CDR1 and CDR2 are MNHEY and SMNVEV (reference sequence). CDR3 bases: TGTGCCAGCAGCCGACAGAGCTCCTACGAGCAGTACTTC. This codes for CASSRQSSYEQYF.

The chain couples TRBV4-3 to TRBJ2-7, with D maybe TRBD2 (6 bases). Germline-derived CDR1 and CDR2 are LGHNA and YSLEER. CDR3 length: 15 amino acids. V lost 3 bases, J lost 1 base, and 13 bases lay in between. In DNA form, the CDR3 reads TGCGCCAGCAGCCAGACTTCGGGACTTTCCTACGAGCAGTACTTC. The encoded protein is CASSQTSGLSYEQYF.

The rearrangement uses TRBV19 and TRBJ1-2; 7 bases line up with TRBD1. The J segment lost 7 bases and the V segment lost 5 bases, leaving 7 bases of the junction unmatched. The CDR3 is made up of 13 amino acids. Germline values: CDR1 LNHDA, CDR2 SQIVND (reference sequence). The CDR3 loop is CASSPGTDVGYTF. The CDR3 nucleotides are TGTGCCAGTAGTCCCGGGACAGACGTTGGCTACACCTTC.

This sequence joins TRBV5-1 and TRBJ2-4; D gene uncertain. Germline CDR1 reads SGHRS; CDR2 reads YFSETQ. The CDR3 consists of 14 residues. Trimming took off 1 base at V and 0 bases at J, with 5 bases between the two ends. The CDR3 sequence is CASSLTVAKNIQYF. The CDR3 DNA sequence: TGCGCCAGCAGCTTGACAGTAGCCAAAAACATTCAGTACTTC.

The chain couples TRBV9 to TRBJ2-1; TRBD1 agrees at 8 bases. V was pared by 3 bases and J by 3 bases, with 5 bases of the junction left unmatched. CDR3 size: 15 residues. Germline V CDR1 and CDR2: SGDLS, YYNGEE. The CDR3 spells CASSASGQDYNEQFF. For the CDR3, the DNA is TGTGCCAGCAGCGCATCGGGACAGGACTACAATGAGCAGTTCTTC.

This clone was seen only a few times. The chain links TRBV28 to TRBJ2-2; TRBD1 aligns across 7 bases. V shed 8 bases, J shed 2 bases, and the junction held 5 bases outside the gene matches. Germline CDR1 is MDHEN and CDR2 is SYDVKM. The CDR3 contains 14 residues. The CDR3 spells CASETGLNTGELFF. CDR3 in DNA: TGTGCCAGCGAGACAGGGTTAAACACCGGGGAGCTGTTTTTT.

To note about this clone: It is unclear where the CDR3 begins or ends on the DNA, so no DNA is shown, and the CDR3 is as TCRdb lists it. V gene TRBV21-1 combines with J gene TRBJ1-1; the table's TRBD1 call for D was not verified on the DNA. TRBV21-1 is labeled a pseudogene. The CDR3 spans 24 residues, counting both ends. The CDR3 spells CASSKATRYKAVTLWGQGNTEAFF.

J is TRBJ1-5 and V is TRBV7-2; tentative D call: TRBD1 (5 bases). Germline V CDR1 and CDR2: SGHTA, FQGNSA. V was pared by 5 bases and J by 3 bases, with 11 bases between. The CDR3 runs to 14 residues. The CDR3 sequence is CASSPDSFNQPQHF. DNA of the CDR3: TGTGCCAGCAGCCCAGACAGCTTCAATCAGCCCCAGCATTTT.

The chain has TRBV29-1 and TRBJ1-5, with D hard to call. From germline, CDR1 is SQVTM and CDR2 ANQGSEA. The CDR3 sequence is 14 residues long. Between the trimmed V and J ends, which lost 8 bases and 3 bases, there was a span of 17 bases. The CDR3 coding sequence is TGCAGCCCGGGGTGGAGGGAGAACAATCAGCCCCAGCATTTT. Residues: CSPGWRENNQPQHF.

The V gene is TRBV4-1, the J gene TRBJ2-3; 14 positions agree with TRBD2. Germline V CDR1 and CDR2: MGHRA, YSYEKL. The trim removed 4 bases at V and 4 bases at J, leaving 4 bases unmatched. CDR3 length: 16 residues. The DNA for the CDR3 is TGCGCCAGCAGCCTCCGACTAGCGGGGGGGCCAGATACGCAGTATTTT. The encoded protein is CASSLRLAGGPDTQYF.

V and J are TRBV12-3 or TRBV12-4 and TRBJ2-3, with D uncertain. The CDR3 is made up of 12 amino acids. The V end was cut by 9 bases, the J end by 7 bases, with 14 bases between. The CDR3 DNA reads as TGTGCCAGTAGCCCCCAAACGAATACGCAGTATTTT. It yields the protein CASSPQTNTQYF.

This chain uses TRBV19 with TRBJ1-5, with 10 bases identical to TRBD1. J was trimmed by 1 base and V by 4 bases; bases with no gene match: 7. Germline values: CDR1 LNHDA, CDR2 SQIVND (reference sequence). The CDR3 spans 17 residues. For the CDR3, the DNA is TGTGCCAGTAGTAAATCCGGGACAGGGGTCAGCAATCAGCCCCAGCATTTT. Protein product: CASSKSGTGVSNQPQHF. Looking up the rest from reference TRBV19 and TRBJ1-5 gives the full variable domain: DGGITQSPKYLFRKEGQNVTLSCEQNLNHDAMYWYRQDPGQGLRLIYYSQIVNDFQKGDIAEGYSVSREKKESFPLTVTSAQKNPTAFYLCASSKSGTGVSNQPQHFGDGTRLSIL.

For this clone: This sample includes further DNA sequences coding for the same CDR3. The V gene is TRBV12-3 or TRBV12-4, the J gene TRBJ1-1; D unclear. CDR3 length equals 13 residues. V lost 3 bases, J lost 5 bases, and 10 bases lay in between. The DNA for the CDR3 is TGTGCCAGCAGTTTCGGAGGTGGGACTGAAGCTTTCTTT. It encodes CASSFGGGTEAFF.